The 25 T cell receptor beta chains below were found in one sample sequenced in a study of T cell repertoires in cytomegalovirus infection. From the reads, TCRdb called clonotypes with MiXCR, one entry per CDR3 protein. The sample lists about 110,000 distinct CDR3 sequences, about 30% occurring once. These TCRs are of unknown antigen specificity. The sequences come from CD8+ T cells from cultured PBMCs, collected from culture after CMV antigen stimulation. The receptors derive from a human donor in good health (CMV status not recorded). Some clones in this sample may be carry-over from other donors' samples.

CDR3 sequence (DNA): TGTGCCAGCACTGGGACAGGGTCCTACGAGCAGTACTTC. Translating it yields CASTGTGSYEQYF. The V gene is TRBV12-3 or TRBV12-4, the J gene TRBJ2-7, with TRBD1 identical over 9 bases. This CDR3 spans 13 amino acids. The ends lost 7 bases at V and 1 base at J; junction bases unmatched: 2.

This clonotype was detected a few times. The chain uses TRBV19 and TRBJ2-7, with D possibly being TRBD1 or TRBD2 (6 bases each). V was pared by 9 bases and J by 3 bases, with 9 bases between. CDR3 length: 11 residues. Germline CDR1 LNHDA, CDR2 SQIVND (reference sequence). The CDR3 bases are TGTGCCAGCGGAGGGGGCTACGAGCAGTACTTC. This translates into CASGGGYEQYF.

The CDR3 nucleotides read TGTGCCAGCAGTTTGCCTTTTAGCGGGGTGAAGATGGATACGCAGTATTTT. It is translated as CASSLPFSGVKMDTQYF. V usage is TRBV28 and J usage is TRBJ2-3; 8 nucleotides agree with TRBD2. CDR3 length: 17 residues. The junction had 14 bases not matched to a gene; V was cut back by 3 bases and J by 6 bases. CDR1 and CDR2 from the germline V gene are MDHEN and SYDVKM.

This clonotype was detected only a few times. V and J are TRBV5-1 and TRBJ2-3; the D gene could be TRBD1 or TRBD2 (6 bases each). The CDR3 has 15 residues. CDR1 SGHRS and CDR2 YFSETQ come from the germline V gene. V was cut by 4 bases and J by 0 bases, with 12 bases left in between. The CDR3 DNA follows: TGCGCCAGCAGCAACGGGGGCGCGAGCACAGATACGCAGTATTTT. This encodes CASSNGGASTDTQYF.

The gene calls are TRBV27 and TRBJ2-1; TRBD2 agrees at 7 bases. The CDR3 consists of 16 residues. After removal of 3 bases from V and 1 base from J, the junction contained 6 bases not matched to a gene. Germline V gene sequence: CDR1 MNHEY, CDR2 SMNVEV (reference sequence). In DNA, the CDR3 is TGTGCCAGCAGTTTCGTTCTAGCGGTTTCCTACAATGAGCAGTTCTTC. It is translated as CASSFVLAVSYNEQFF.

This clonotype was seen a handful of times. The chain links TRBV2 to TRBJ2-2; no clear D gene. The V gene lost 4 bases and the J gene lost 0 bases, with 12 bases spanning the gap. The CDR3 sequence is 16 residues long. Germline loops: CDR1 SNHLY, CDR2 FYNNEI. CDR3 sequence reads: CASSVGRVANTGELFF. DNA for the CDR3: TGTGCCAGCAGTGTCGGAAGGGTGGCGAACACCGGGGAGCTGTTTTTT. Combining the CDR3 with reference TRBV2 and TRBJ2-2 gives the whole variable domain EPEVTQTPSHQVTQMGQEVILRCVPISNHLYFYWYRQILGQKVEFLVSFYNNEISEKSEIFDDQFSVERPDGSNFTLKIRSTKLEDSAMYFCASSVGRVANTGELFFGEGSRLTVL.

This clonotype has more than one count but fewer than ten. The chain has TRBV7-2 and TRBJ1-5; tentative D call: TRBD1 (5 bases). Between the trimmed V and J ends, which lost 2 bases and 7 bases, there was a span of 12 bases. Per the germline V gene, CDR1 is SGHTA and CDR2 is FQGNSA. The CDR3 is 14 amino acids. CDR3 region: CASSLKDIRQPQHF. The CDR3 nucleotides read TGTGCCAGCAGCTTAAAGGACATTAGGCAGCCCCAGCATTTT.

V is TRBV2 and J is TRBJ2-2, with D possibly TRBD2 on 5 matching bases. This CDR3 is built from 16 residues. The V end was cut by 4 bases, the J end by 3 bases, with 15 bases between. The germline CDR1 and CDR2 sequences are SNHLY and FYNNEI. CDR3 loop: CASSVRGLSYTGELFF. In DNA form, the CDR3 reads TGTGCCAGCAGTGTACGGGGATTGAGTTACACCGGGGAGCTGTTTTTT.

On this clonotype: At one end the junction does not follow the germline gene, possibly because of a read error. The chain has TRBV9 and TRBJ1-3; weak D call: TRBD1 (6 bases). Germline V gives CDR1 SGDLS, CDR2 YYNGEE. The CDR3 spans 12 residues. The CDR3 protein is CASSRGTSGRRF. The CDR3, as DNA: TGTGCCAGCAGCCGAGGGACATCGGGACGACGGTTT. The full variable domain, completed using reference TRBV9 and TRBJ1-3, is DSGVTQTPKHLITATGQRVTLRCSPRSGDLSVYWYQQSLDQGLQFLIQYYNGEERAKGNILERFSAQQFPDLHSELNLSSLELGDSALYFCASSRGTSGRRFGEGSWLTVV.

This chain connects TRBV12-3 or TRBV12-4 to TRBJ2-1, with D perhaps matching TRBD2 (7 bases). With 3 bases removed from V and 6 bases from J, the gap between germline ends came to 12 bases. The CDR3 covers 14 residues. The CDR3 nucleotides read TGTGCCAGCAGTTTTTCGGGGGGCAGCAATGAGCAGTTCTTC. It yields the protein CASSFSGGSNEQFF.

This chain connects TRBV15 to TRBJ1-1; a weak D match, TRBD1 (5 bases). This CDR3 is 16 amino acids long. Trimming removed 1 base at V and 3 bases at J, with 15 bases between. Germline V gives CDR1 LNHNV, CDR2 YYDKDF (reference sequence). The CDR3 coding sequence is TGTGCCACCAGCAGAGTGGGGGTAAGGTCAGACACTGAAGCTTTCTTT. Translation gives CATSRVGVRSDTEAFF.

This chain joins TRBV28 and TRBJ2-3; 13 nucleotides match TRBD2. V dropped 3 bases and J dropped 0; count of bases not matched to a gene: 3. This CDR3 contains 17 residues. The germline V gene encodes CDR1 MDHEN and CDR2 SYDVKM. The CDR3 loop reads CASSLETSGGSTDTQYF. The CDR3, as DNA: TGTGCCAGCAGTTTGGAGACTAGCGGGGGGAGCACAGATACGCAGTATTTT.

This clonotype was detected many times. The rearrangement uses TRBV7-9 and TRBJ1-1; D not resolved. V was trimmed by 1 base and J by 0 bases, leaving 6 bases between them. The CDR3 is 14 amino acids. Germline-derived CDR1 and CDR2 are SEHNR and FQNEAQ (reference sequence). For the CDR3, the DNA is TGTGCCAGCAGCTTAGAGAGGATGAACACTGAAGCTTTCTTT. The encoded protein is CASSLERMNTEAFF. The variable domain in full, completed from reference TRBV7-9 and TRBJ1-1, reads DTGVSQNPRHKITKRGQNVTFRCDPISEHNRLYWYRQTLGQGPEFLTYFQNEAQLEKSRLLSDRFSAERPKGSFSTLEIQRTEQGDSAMYLCASSLERMNTEAFFGQGTRLTVV.

The rearrangement links TRBV7-2 to TRBJ2-7, with 10 bases fitting TRBD1. There are 15 residues in the CDR3. Per the germline V gene, CDR1 is SGHTA and CDR2 is FQGNSA. V was pared by 5 bases and J by 3 bases, with 7 bases of the junction left unmatched. CDR3 DNA sequence: TGTGCCAGCAGCCCTTGGACAGGGGGACTCTACGAGCAGTACTTC. As protein: CASSPWTGGLYEQYF.

The rearrangement links TRBV5-1 to TRBJ2-7; 9 nucleotides line up with TRBD2. V dropped 4 bases and J dropped 4; count of bases not matched to a gene: 6. Per the germline V gene, CDR1 is SGHRS and CDR2 is YFSETQ. The CDR3 is 14 residues long. CDR3 in amino acids: CASSREAGGYEQYF. The CDR3 DNA follows: TGCGCCAGCAGCAGAGAAGCGGGGGGTTACGAGCAGTACTTC.

In this sample, this clonotype turned up a few times. The V gene is TRBV5-1, the J gene TRBJ1-4, with TRBD1 matching 9 bases. The V segment lost 0 bases and the J segment 0 bases; nucleotides outside the gene matches: 6. Looked up from germline, CDR1 is SGHRS and CDR2 is YFSETQ. The CDR3 spans 18 residues. Written as DNA, the CDR3 is TGCGCCAGCAGCTTGGCCGGGACAGGGATTGCAACTAATGAAAAACTGTTTTTT. Protein product: CASSLAGTGIATNEKLFF.

CDR3: CASRKTSYNEQFF. CDR3 DNA: TGTGCCAGCAGGAAGACCTCCTACAATGAGCAGTTCTTC. The chain combines TRBV7-4 with TRBJ2-1; D is unclear. Germline values: CDR1 SGHVT, CDR2 SQSDAQ. V lost 6 bases, J lost 0 bases, and 6 bases lay in between. The CDR3 runs 13 residues.

The chain links TRBV4-1 to TRBJ1-2; tentative D call: TRBD1 (6 bases). Germline-derived CDR1 and CDR2 are MGHRA and YSYEKL. Trimming shortened V by 4 bases and J by 4 bases, and 16 bases separated the two germline ends. The CDR3 runs to 15 residues. CDR3 loop: CASSPNPTGPYGYTF. The CDR3 DNA sequence: TGCGCCAGCAGCCCCAACCCTACAGGGCCCTATGGCTACACCTTC.

This clonotype was observed at least ten times. The chain recombines TRBV4-3 with TRBJ2-1; a weak D match, TRBD2 (5 bases). CDR1 is LGHNA, CDR2 YSLEER, per germline. CDR3 length: 16 residues. With 3 bases removed from V and 6 bases from J, the gap between germline ends came to 18 bases. The CDR3 here is CASSQGWENPFNEQFF. The CDR3 DNA follows: TGCGCCAGCAGCCAGGGATGGGAGAACCCTTTCAATGAGCAGTTCTTC.

This chain joins TRBV12-3 or TRBV12-4 and TRBJ1-1, with D unclear. The CDR3 totals 13 residues. Trimming stripped 5 bases from V and 4 bases from J, with 11 bases between. CDR3 DNA sequence: TGTGCCAGCAGTCCCCAGAAAGCCACTGAAGCTTTCTTT. Protein sequence: CASSPQKATEAFF.

This clonotype was recorded a few times. At one end, the junction sequence differs from germline, possibly due to a read error. The chain carries TRBV4-1 and TRBJ2-7; 8 nucleotides line up with TRBD2. This CDR3 has 16 residues. CDR1 and CDR2 (germline): MGHRA, YSYEKL. The CDR3 protein is CASSLPPGGGSYEQYF. CDR3 DNA: TGTGCCAGCAGCCTTCCCCCCGGGGGGGGTTCCTACGAGCAGTACTTC.

This clonotype was recorded many times. The chain employs TRBV7-2 and TRBJ2-7; possibly TRBD1 or TRBD2 for D (5 bases each). The CDR3 consists of 16 residues. Trimming removed 5 bases from V and 2 bases from J, with 19 bases in between. Looked up from germline, CDR1 is SGHTA and CDR2 is FQGNSA. The CDR3 here is CASSLSEGRATYEQYF. The CDR3 region has the DNA TGTGCCAGCAGCCTTAGTGAGGGCAGGGCTACCTACGAGCAGTACTTC.

V is TRBV28 and J is TRBJ2-7; a weak D match, TRBD1 (6 bases). This CDR3 region has 14 residues. The germline V and J ends were trimmed by 6 bases and 1 base, with 13 bases remaining between them. CDR1 is MDHEN, CDR2 SYDVKM, per germline. The CDR3 reads CASRATGTSYEQYF. CDR3 DNA sequence: TGTGCCAGCAGAGCCACCGGGACATCCTACGAGCAGTACTTC.

The chain carries TRBV7-4 and TRBJ2-5; the D is unclear. Germline-derived CDR1 and CDR2 are SGHVT and SQSDAQ. This CDR3 region has 15 residues. Trimming pared 3 bases from V and 3 bases from J, leaving 14 bases between. Here the CDR3 reads CASSFPGTEKETQYF. As DNA, the CDR3 is TGTGCCAGCAGCTTCCCCGGTACGGAAAAAGAGACCCAGTACTTC.

The rearrangement uses TRBV2 and TRBJ1-5; D unclear. V lost 5 bases to trimming and J lost 2 bases, with 10 bases between them. The CDR3 totals 14 residues. Per the germline V gene, CDR1 is SNHLY and CDR2 is FYNNEI. The CDR3 DNA is TGTGCCAGCAGTCCAGACGGCCGCAATCAGCCCCAGCATTTT. It translates to CASSPDGRNQPQHF.